The subject of this entry is one TCR beta chain. This specimen comes from a study of T-cell reconstitution after alpha-beta-depleted transplantation in children. Using unique molecular identifiers, the investigators prepared the TCRbeta library. MiXCR, applied by TCRdb to the PCR reads, yields one record per CDR3 protein. Here the sample spans some 500,000 distinct CDR3 sequences, approximately 20% being singletons. The V and J ends lost 1 base and 7 bases respectively, with 19 bases between them. This CDR3 is built from 16 residues. The germline gives CDR1 MGHRA, CDR2 YSYEKL. V and J are TRBV4-1 and TRBJ1-2; D is ambiguous. The material was PBMCs from the stem cell graft donor, obtained from the stem cell graft. This receptor was taken from a human donor who donated a stem cell graft to a child with acute lymphoblastic leukemia. Here the CDR3 reads CASSQAVGKYGGGYTF. CDR3 nucleotides: TGCGCCAGCAGCCAAGCTGTAGGGAAATACGGAGGTGGCTACACCTTC.